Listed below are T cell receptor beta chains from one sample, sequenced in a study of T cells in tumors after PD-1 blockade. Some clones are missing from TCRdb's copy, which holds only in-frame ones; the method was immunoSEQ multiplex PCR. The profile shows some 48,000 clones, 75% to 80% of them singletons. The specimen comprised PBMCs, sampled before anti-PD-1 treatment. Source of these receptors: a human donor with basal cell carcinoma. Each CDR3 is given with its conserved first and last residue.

CASSRPRNEQFF,TRBV28,TRBJ2-1
CASSLQGYRAGNTIYF,TRBV27,TRBJ1-3
CASSVGRGRSYEQYF,TRBV9,TRBJ2-7
CASGLVTKGAAGELFF,TRBV12-5,TRBJ2-2
CASSLRTSGQETQYF,TRBV11-1,TRBJ2-5
CASRGQGTHEQYF,TRBV6-5,TRBJ2-7
CASSLEDRGDSPLHF,TRBV7-9,TRBJ1-6
CASSLNRGSYEQYF,TRBV5-4,TRBJ2-7
CASSLSSGPQHF,TRBV5-6,TRBJ1-5
CASLPSTGYYEQYF,TRBV28,TRBJ2-7
CASSLELRNYGYTF,TRBV7-8,TRBJ1-2
CASSRVNTGELFF,TRBV7-6,TRBJ2-2
CASSWGLAGINEQFF,TRBV13,TRBJ2-1
CASSILAGGTGELFF,TRBV19,TRBJ2-2
CASGPSYNEQFF,TRBV25-1,TRBJ2-1
CATLNNYGYTF,TRBV28,TRBJ1-2
CASSLSVRTGFKLFF,TRBV27,TRBJ1-4
CASSQDGERSTYEQYF,TRBV4-1,TRBJ2-7
CASSPMASGSGADTQYF,TRBV5-1,TRBJ2-3
CASSDSKGYTF,TRBV6-4,TRBJ1-2
CASSEAGPGNQPQHF,TRBV6-1,TRBJ1-5
CASSFGKLYQETQYF,TRBV5-6,TRBJ2-5
CASSLNPDTRTYEQYF,TRBV11-3,TRBJ2-7
CASIACCGFDEQYF,TRBV2,TRBJ2-7
CASRRAGGRRNQPQHF,TRBV28,TRBJ1-5
CASSPGTSGEETQYF,TRBV19,TRBJ2-5